This TCR beta chain was captured by sequencing in a study of T cells in Graves' hyperthyroidism and ophthalmopathy (dated by TCRdb to between 2017 and 2020). Describing the broader study: A discovery cohort of about a hundred patients, roughly 45 with Graves' ophthalmopathy and approximately 55 with stable Graves' hyperthyroidism, was used to find distinguishing TCR V-J signatures. An independent validation cohort of 18 to 20 hyperthyroidism patients and over 15 patients who later progressed to ophthalmopathy tested prospective prediction of ophthalmopathy. The 100 or so discovery patients were randomly divided into training and test sets at a 7:3 ratio. In addition, the study compared T-cell repertoires in thyroid tissue and in blood from about six Graves' hyperthyroidism patients. Once sampling was done, hyperthyroidism patients were given methimazole at a starting dose of 30 mg daily, whereas ophthalmopathy patients were given high-dose intravenous methylprednisolone. TCR Vbeta CDR3 sequencing of some 140 peripheral blood samples (under 45 ophthalmopathy, around 80 hyperthyroidism and roughly 17 progressor patients) is reported in the paper.

The TCR beta CDR3 regions were amplified from RNA transcripts. The TCR CDR3 was subjected to a first round of RT-PCR using the HTBI primer set and the Qiagen OneStep RT-PCR kit. A second multiplex PCR round built the libraries, followed by size selection and purification. The libraries were sequenced on an Illumina HiSeq2000 using paired-end 100 bp reads. Under the source paper's analysis protocol: SOAPnuke was used to process the raw data, removing reads that contained adapters or uncalled bases, had a mean Phred below 15, or lacked an exact match to the constant primer or identifier. COPE v1.2.5 was used to merge high-quality paired reads, and clonotypes were defined as unique nucleotide sequences. Clonotypes were aligned to IMGT TRBV, TRBD and TRBJ reference segments using MiTCR v1.1. Only V-J combinations with frequency above 0.0001, covering 99% to 99.2% of repertoires, were analysed. A TCS score was defined as the ratio of F50 (clonal expansion) to E x V (chaos), with BLOSUM62-based TCRdist applied between CDR3 peptides within each V-J. Welch's t-statistics and random forest reduced 500 to 550 V-J features to 10 to 15, which were used in a naive Bayes classifier (R e1071). Through fastp at Q25 and MiXCR, TCRdb rebuilt clones from the public reads, retaining in-frame beta chains. Each entry merges the rows of one CDR3 protein and shows their most common DNA and genes. The V and J calls here are based on TCRdb, not the publication. This sample has some 600,000 distinct CDR3 sequences in its table, and around 46% of those were observed once. The top ten clonotypes cover about 7.8% of the sample.

The CDR3 starts with the cysteine, ends with the phenylalanine, and has 15 residues. The retained sequence is limited to the CDR3, 45 bases, with the frame set at the first base. The germline V gene sets CDR1 to SNHLY and CDR2 to FYNNEI. The V end loses 3 bases and the J end loses 4 bases, and a stretch of 12 bases separates them. Graves' hyperthyroidism was defined as stable when no progression to ophthalmopathy occurred over 18 months of follow-up. The hyperthyroidism patients were between 18 and 65 years old and newly diagnosed, with a disease duration of less than 2 months. Any patient with an uncontrolled infection, another autoimmune disease, pregnancy or lactation was excluded. Diagnoses were based on clinical symptoms, serum thyroxine and TRAb, thyroid ultrasound and orbital computed tomography. Total RNA was extracted using Trizol reagent, and RNA quality was assessed on an Agilent 2100 Bioanalyzer.

The research as a whole found: A model built on a 13 V-J signature distinguished ophthalmopathy from stable hyperthyroidism, reaching around 90% sensitivity and around 81% specificity in cross-validation and 80%/75% in testing. Sample size was not statistically predetermined, and investigators were not blinded to group allocation. Most expanded thyroid clonotypes (frequency above 0.001) were also detected in blood, suggesting blood repertoires may reflect thyroid immune responses. During validation, the model predicted progression to ophthalmopathy a median of approximately 6 months ahead of onset, with roughly 65% sensitivity and more than 72% specificity.

Concerning this clonotype: Its recognized antigen is unknown. No much larger clonotype is one base removed from it; base qualities were not supplied.

The chain was built from TRBV2 and TRBJ2-2, with no D gene named confidently. The sequenced material came from peripheral blood or thyroid tissue (not recorded which). The receptor comes from a woman aged 18-29 years with Graves' hyperthyroidism. Donor details come from another sample of the same person, matched by shared clones. Read as DNA, the sequence is TGTGCCAGCAGTGATATAGCTCGGGTCACCGGGGAGCTGTTTTTT. Its protein reads: CASSDIARVTGELFF. Reference TRBV2 and TRBJ2-2 proteins supply the regions before and after the CDR3; the full variable domain is: EPEVTQTPSHQVTQMGQEVILRCVPISNHLYFYWYRQILGQKVEFLVSFYNNEISEKSEIFDDQFSVERPDGSNFTLKIRSTKLEDSAMYFCASSDIARVTGELFFGEGSRLTVL.